The 16 T cell receptor beta chains listed next were all sequenced from one sample in a study of blood T cell repertoires in COVID-19. The table came from immunoSEQ multiplex PCR; TCRdb's copy has only in-frame clones and leaves some out. The data hold over 250,000 clones, with around nine tenths observed a single time. The sample consisted of peripheral blood. The receptors here all came from a man aged 40-55 years who had recovered from COVID-19.

This clone was seen only once. The chain joins TRBV29-1 to TRBJ2-1; TRBD1 might be the D (6 bases). Trimming stripped 8 bases from V and 3 bases from J, with 17 bases between. This CDR3 comprises 14 residues. The germline gives CDR1 SQVTM, CDR2 ANQGSEA. The CDR3 coding sequence is TGCAGCTCTCGGGGCAGGGGATTCTACAATGAGCAGTTCTTC. This translates into CSSRGRGFYNEQFF.

CDR3 sequence: CASSPLLDRGSGQKQYF. DNA for the CDR3: TGTGCCAGCAGTCCCCTTTTGGACAGGGGATCAGGTCAGAAGCAGTACTTC. This chain links TRBV6-2 or TRBV6-3 with TRBJ2-7, with 9 bases lining up with TRBD1. The CDR3 totals 17 residues. Germline V gene lookup returns CDR1 MNHEY and CDR2 SVGEGT. J lost 8 bases, V lost 5 bases, and 19 bases had no gene match.

The CDR3 sequence is CASSLLAGGRTGELFF. The CDR3 coding sequence is TGTGCCAGCAGCTTACTAGCGGGAGGGCGGACCGGGGAGCTGTTTTTT. V gene TRBV7-2 combines with J gene TRBJ2-2; 12 positions match TRBD2. The junction had 3 bases not matched to a gene; V was cut back by 2 bases and J by 5 bases. CDR1 is SGHTA and CDR2 is FQGNSA in the germline V gene. CDR3 length equals 16 residues.

The chain joins TRBV7-2 to TRBJ2-7, with D possibly TRBD1 on 6 matching bases. V shed 2 bases and J shed 2 bases, with 13 bases lying between them. Germline V lookup: CDR1 SGHTA, CDR2 FQGNSA. The CDR3 consists of 15 residues. The CDR3 reads CASSLYRVGPYEQYF. For the CDR3, the DNA is TGTGCCAGCAGCTTATACAGGGTTGGACCCTACGAGCAGTACTTC.

This rearrangement joins TRBV28 to TRBJ1-5; no reliable D call. This CDR3 has 12 residues. Trimming left V 9 bases short and J 4 bases short, with 10 bases between. The V gene's germline CDR1 is MDHEN and CDR2 SYDVKM. In nucleotides, the CDR3 is TGTGCCAGTAGAGGCAATAATCAGCCCCAGCATTTT. This sequence encodes CASRGNNQPQHF. Filled out from reference TRBV28 and TRBJ1-5, the complete variable domain reads DVKVTQSSRYLVKRTGEKVFLECVQDMDHENMFWYRQDPGLGLRLIYFSYDVKMKEKGDIPEGYSVSREKKERFSLILESASTNQTSMYLCASRGNNQPQHFGDGTRLSIL.

The V call is TRBV25-1, the J call TRBJ2-5, with 9 bases fitting TRBD1. Germline V gives CDR1 MGHDK, CDR2 SYGVNS. This CDR3 is built from 14 residues. J lost 5 bases, V lost 7 bases, and 8 bases had no gene match. The CDR3 region is CASTSGTGRETQYF. CDR3 nucleotides: TGTGCCAGCACCTCCGGGACAGGGAGGGAGACCCAGTACTTC.

The genes are TRBV7-9 and TRBJ2-1; 7 nucleotides match TRBD1. V lost 5 bases, J lost 12 bases, and 4 bases stayed unmatched. CDR3 size: 11 residues. Germline V gives CDR1 SEHNR, CDR2 FQNEAQ (reference sequence). Here the CDR3 reads CASSRDRGQFF. CDR3 DNA: TGTGCCAGCAGCCGGGACAGAGGGCAGTTCTTC.

The chain employs TRBV7-6 and TRBJ2-1; 8 bases match TRBD2. J was trimmed by 8 bases and V by 3 bases; bases with no gene match: 3. CDR1 SGHVS and CDR2 FNYEAQ come from the germline V gene. This CDR3 contains 13 residues. CDR3 region: CASSFRGGYEQFF. The CDR3 DNA is TGTGCCAGCAGCTTCCGGGGGGGATATGAGCAGTTCTTC.

The V and J genes are TRBV5-5 and TRBJ1-2; D unclear. Germline V lookup: CDR1 SGHKS, CDR2 YYEKEE (reference sequence). The CDR3 is made up of 14 amino acids. V lost 7 bases and J 4 bases, leaving 17 bases between the germline ends. The DNA for the CDR3 is TGTGCCAGCTCGAGGCGGGAGGCCCTCTATGGCTACACCTTC. Protein: CASSRREALYGYTF.

J is TRBJ2-5 and V is TRBV7-9; TRBD2 might be the D (6 bases). The germline CDR1 and CDR2 sequences are SEHNR and FQNEAQ (reference sequence). V was shortened by 3 bases and J by 7 bases, with 15 bases between the two germline ends. This CDR3 spans 14 amino acids. As DNA, the CDR3 is TGTGCCAGCAGCTTGGGGGGACTGTTTGTGACCCAGTACTTC. It codes for CASSLGGLFVTQYF.

The table lists this clone with a count of one. The rearrangement links TRBV19 to TRBJ1-1; D might be TRBD1 (6 bases). V gave up 6 bases and J gave up 3 bases, with 14 bases separating them. From germline, CDR1 is LNHDA and CDR2 SQIVND (reference sequence). The CDR3 has 14 amino acids. The CDR3 spells CASRKGGGYTEAFF. CDR3 DNA sequence: TGTGCCAGTAGGAAAGGGGGAGGGTACACTGAAGCTTTCTTT.

This clone appeared once. The CDR3 nucleotides read TGTGCCAGCAGTCAGGGCACTGAAGCTTTCTTT. It yields the protein CASSQGTEAFF. The chain employs TRBV27 and TRBJ1-1; TRBD1 is a possible D gene (5 bases). Trimming pared 5 bases from V and 4 bases from J, leaving 5 bases between. Per germline, CDR1 MNHEY and CDR2 SMNVEV (reference sequence). The CDR3 consists of 11 residues.

The CDR3 is CASSFKWTGKETQYF. The CDR3 nucleotides are TGTGCCAGCAGCTTTAAATGGACAGGGAAAGAGACCCAGTACTTC. The chain carries TRBV5-6 and TRBJ2-5, with 8 bases matching TRBD1. The CDR3 sequence is 15 residues long. J gave up 3 bases and V 2 bases, and 6 bases lay outside the gene matches. From germline, CDR1 is SGHDT and CDR2 YYEEEE.

This clone turned up a few times. The J gene is TRBJ2-7, the V gene TRBV7-9; 14 positions match TRBD2. This CDR3 is 17 amino acids long. The V and J ends lost 1 base and 4 bases, in that order; junction bases with no gene match: 6. CDR1 is SEHNR and CDR2 is FQNEAQ in the germline V gene (reference sequence). Written as DNA, the CDR3 is TGTGCCAGCAGCTTAGGATTGGGACTAGCGGGGGTGTACGAGCAGTACTTC. Translation: CASSLGLGLAGVYEQYF.

The V call is TRBV3-1 (or the pseudogene TRBV3-2), the J call TRBJ2-1; TRBD2 matches 10 bases. Germline loops: CDR1 LGHDT, CDR2 YNNKEL (reference sequence). This CDR3 is built from 18 residues. The J segment lost 8 bases and the V segment lost 4 bases, leaving 17 bases of the junction unmatched. The CDR3 loop reads CASSRASGGAIGKYEQFF. The CDR3 DNA follows: TGTGCCAGCAGCCGGGCAAGCGGGGGGGCCATAGGAAAATATGAGCAGTTCTTC.

This chain links TRBV5-1 with TRBJ2-1; 13 nucleotides line up with TRBD2. The V gene's germline CDR1 is SGHRS and CDR2 YFSETQ. The CDR3 has 17 amino acids. V trimming: 5 bases; J trimming: 0 bases; junction bases outside the gene matches: 5. This CDR3 reads CASSLGLAGYSYNEQFF. As DNA, the CDR3 is TGCGCCAGCAGTCTGGGACTAGCGGGATACTCCTACAATGAGCAGTTCTTC.